This entry is about one T cell receptor beta chain. Its matching antigen is unknown. The junction does not match germline at one end; this may be a read error. The data stem from a study of lymphopenia after photon versus proton radiotherapy. Data came from immunoSEQ multiplex PCR; TCRdb stores just in-frame clones and leaves some out. The sample records tens of thousands of clones, 85% being singletons. Overall study results and limits: Oligoclonal CD8+ Temra expansion after nadir drove photon patients' diversity drop. Photon-treated patients lost naive T cells and TCR diversity; proton-treated stayed stable.

The receptor was isolated from a man between 60 and 75 years old with pancreatic cancer. Source: peripheral blood, taken from a patient treated with photon-based radiotherapy.

In DNA, the CDR3 is TGTGCCAGCAGCTTAGGCCCGCCCGCTGCCTCTGGGGTCAACGTCCTGACTTTC. It is translated as CASSLGPPAASGVNVLTF. V is TRBV7-2 and J is TRBJ2-6; D uncertain. Germline loops: CDR1 SGHTA, CDR2 FQGNSA. The CDR3 extends over 18 amino acids.